Below are 27 T cell receptor beta chains sequenced from a single sample in a study of patients and donors after allogeneic stem cell transplantation. TCRdb redid the calling of the RT-PCR reads with MiXCR, one entry per CDR3 protein. This sample has more than 850,000 distinct CDR3 sequences; roughly 17% occur once, and the top ten carry around 5.5%. The sequenced sample was blood, either unsorted or a sorted T cell fraction (not recorded which). These receptors were collected from a human donor who was either an allogeneic HSCT recipient or a stem cell or donor lymphocyte infusion donor (not recorded which). It is not recorded whose cells these are; they may come from a transplant donor.

The sample holds a few counts of this clonotype. The J gene is TRBJ2-5, the V gene TRBV7-2; 9 nucleotides match TRBD1. The CDR3 extends over 16 amino acids. V gave up 3 bases and J gave up 3 bases; unmatched junction bases: 8. Germline V gives CDR1 SGHTA, CDR2 FQGNSA. CDR3 nucleotides: TGTGCCAGCAGCTTGATTCTTGGACAGGGGAAAGAGACCCAGTACTTC. Translating it yields CASSLILGQGKETQYF.

The V call is TRBV7-9, the J call TRBJ2-2; 9 nucleotides align to TRBD1. Germline V lookup: CDR1 SEHNR, CDR2 FQNEAQ (reference sequence). Trimming took 0 bases from V and 7 from J; bases not matched to a gene: 3. The CDR3 length is 15 residues. The CDR3 region is CASSLAWTGDGELFF. CDR3 nucleotide sequence: TGTGCCAGCAGCTTAGCCTGGACAGGGGACGGGGAGCTGTTTTTT.

This chain connects TRBV7-2 to TRBJ2-7; the match to TRBD1 covers 9 bases. The CDR3 totals 15 residues. The germline V gene has CDR1 SGHTA and CDR2 FQGNSA. The junction had 11 bases not matched to a gene; V was cut back by 4 bases and J by 7 bases. The CDR3 region has the DNA TGTGCCAGCAGCTCCCCGAGAGACAGGGGGTGGGAGCAGTACTTC. Protein product: CASSSPRDRGWEQYF.

This clonotype was observed many times. V usage is TRBV4-1 and J usage is TRBJ1-1; no definite D call. Per the germline V gene, CDR1 is MGHRA and CDR2 is YSYEKL. The V and J ends lost 8 bases and 1 base respectively, with 8 bases between them. This CDR3 comprises 12 residues. The CDR3: CASGDWNTEAFF. CDR3 nucleotide sequence: TGCGCCAGCGGCGACTGGAACACTGAAGCTTTCTTT.

The genes are TRBV5-1 and TRBJ2-5; D gene unclear. Germline CDR1 reads SGHRS; CDR2 reads YFSETQ. This CDR3 has 13 amino acids. The V end was cut by 2 bases, the J end by 5 bases, with 10 bases between. CDR3: CASSFRAAETQYF. The CDR3 DNA sequence: TGCGCCAGCAGCTTCCGGGCGGCGGAGACCCAGTACTTC. Based on the CDR3 plus reference TRBV5-1 and TRBJ2-5, the full variable domain is KAGVTQTPRYLIKTRGQQVTLSCSPISGHRSVSWYQQTPGQGLQFLFEYFSETQRNKGNFPGRFSGRQFSNSRSEMNVSTLELGDSALYLCASSFRAAETQYFGPGTRLLVL.

The J gene is TRBJ2-7, the V gene TRBV6-5, with D maybe TRBD1 (5 bases). Trimming removed 0 bases from V and 2 bases from J, with 20 bases in between. CDR1 is MNHEY, CDR2 SVGAGI, per germline. The CDR3 loop spans 18 amino acids. For the CDR3, the DNA is TGTGCCAGCAGTTACTCGGTCCCCGGACAAAGGCGGACCTACGAGCAGTACTTC. It translates to CASSYSVPGQRRTYEQYF.

This clonotype has a handful of counts. The chain has TRBV20-1 and TRBJ2-4; D ambiguous. In germline, CDR1 is DFQATT, CDR2 SNEGSKA (reference sequence). The V end was cut by 4 bases, the J end by 1 base, with 14 bases between. The CDR3 length is 15 residues. Here the CDR3 reads CSATDRPAAKNIQYF. CDR3 bases: TGCAGTGCTACAGACCGTCCCGCGGCCAAAAACATTCAGTACTTC.

This chain's CDR3 is CASSQERTGEAFF. In DNA, the CDR3 is TGTGCCAGCAGCCAAGAGAGGACAGGGGAAGCTTTCTTT. This chain connects TRBV4-2 to TRBJ1-1; the match to TRBD1 covers 8 bases. The ends lost 0 bases at V and 8 bases at J; junction bases unmatched: 2. The CDR3 spans 13 residues. In germline, CDR1 is LGHNA, CDR2 YNFKEQ.

In this sample, this clonotype turned up once. The chain links TRBV19 to TRBJ1-5; D call uncertain. In germline, CDR1 is LNHDA, CDR2 SQIVND (reference sequence). The CDR3 runs 15 residues. The V end lost 1 base, the J end lost 9 bases, and 16 bases lay between the germline ends. In DNA, the CDR3 is TGTGCCAGTAGTATAGTTCCAACTAAACCTGGGCCCCAGCATTTT. Translation gives CASSIVPTKPGPQHF.

This clonotype has a handful of counts. CDR3 bases: TGTGCCAGCAGCCGTCCCCGGGGAACTAATGAAAAACTGTTTTTT. It is translated as CASSRPRGTNEKLFF. The chain is built from TRBV7-9 and TRBJ1-4; no firm D call. The CDR3 has 15 residues. Trimming shortened V by 5 bases and J by 1 base, and 11 bases separated the two germline ends. The V gene's germline CDR1 is SEHNR and CDR2 FQNEAQ (reference sequence).

This clonotype was observed many times. The junction shows a germline mismatch at one end, possibly a read error. The chain joins TRBV5-1 to TRBJ1-2, with a tentative D call TRBD1 (6 bases). CDR1 SGHRS and CDR2 YFSETQ come from the germline V gene. This CDR3 is built from 12 residues. CDR3 sequence (DNA): TGTGCCAGCAGCTCGGACAGCTATGGCTACACCTTC. Protein product: CASSSDSYGYTF.

This clonotype was seen a handful of times. The chain uses TRBV9 and TRBJ1-1; D is unresolved. This CDR3 contains 14 residues. The V gene's germline CDR1 is SGDLS and CDR2 YYNGEE. Trimming took 0 bases from V and 6 from J, leaving 12 bases between them. CDR3 sequence: CASSVVTASPEAFF. The DNA of the CDR3 is TGTGCCAGCAGCGTAGTCACTGCTAGCCCTGAAGCTTTCTTT.

This clonotype was observed a few times. The gene calls are TRBV10-3 and TRBJ1-5; possibly TRBD1 for D (5 bases). V was clipped by 10 bases and J by 7 bases, with 17 bases between them. CDR3 length: 13 amino acids. From germline, CDR1 is ENHRY and CDR2 SYGVKD. Here the CDR3 reads CATAGREGQPQHF. The CDR3 coding sequence is TGTGCCACGGCGGGCAGGGAGGGACAGCCCCAGCATTTT.

The sample holds a few counts of this clonotype. J is TRBJ1-6 and V is TRBV4-1; unclear D gene. Between the trimmed V and J ends, which lost 4 bases and 7 bases, there was a span of 11 bases. From germline, CDR1 is MGHRA and CDR2 YSYEKL. This CDR3 spans 14 amino acids. In DNA, the CDR3 is TGCGCCAGCAGCCTTGTGGCACTGAATTCACCCCTCCACTTT. Protein sequence: CASSLVALNSPLHF.

This clonotype was seen only a few times. J is TRBJ2-1 and V is TRBV5-1; 13 bases fit TRBD2. Germline lookup yields CDR1 SGHRS and CDR2 YFSETQ. Germline trimming cut 0 bases from V and 3 bases from J; bases unmatched to any gene: 0. The length of the CDR3 is 16 residues. CDR3 in DNA: TGCGCCAGCAGCTTGGGGACTAGCGGGGGCTACAATGAGCAGTTCTTC. Its translation is CASSLGTSGGYNEQFF.

This clonotype was detected only a few times. This chain links TRBV7-3 with TRBJ2-3; TRBD1 matches at 7 bases. The CDR3 has 14 residues. Germline V gene lookup returns CDR1 SGHTA and CDR2 FQGTGA. V shed 5 bases, J shed 2 bases, and the junction held 4 bases outside the gene matches. The CDR3 bases are TGTGCCAGCAGCCAGGGACAGTCCACAGATACGCAGTATTTT. Translated: CASSQGQSTDTQYF.

A word on this clonotype: Being one base from a much bigger clone, this may be a read error. The chain employs TRBV29-1 and TRBJ2-7; 11 bases line up with TRBD2. V gave up 7 bases and J gave up 0 bases; unmatched junction bases: 5. CDR3 length: 14 amino acids. Germline loops: CDR1 SQVTM, CDR2 ANQGSEA. CDR3 sequence: CSASSGRTSYEQYF. In DNA, the CDR3 is TGCAGCGCCTCTAGCGGGAGGACCTCCTACGAGCAGTACTTC.

This clonotype appeared many times. The chain links TRBV12-3 or TRBV12-4 to TRBJ1-2, with D possibly matching TRBD1 (5 bases). This CDR3 comprises 14 residues. V gave up 5 bases and J gave up 6 bases, with 16 bases separating them. The CDR3 sequence: CASSLGGKPDGYTF. Written as DNA, the CDR3 is TGTGCCAGCAGTCTGGGGGGGAAACCTGATGGCTACACCTTC.

The rearrangement joins TRBV27 to TRBJ2-2; 14 bases line up with TRBD2. Germline V CDR1 and CDR2: MNHEY, SMNVEV (reference sequence). CDR3 length: 17 amino acids. V was pared by 4 bases and J by 4 bases, with 5 bases of the junction left unmatched. CDR3 residues: CASSSRLAGGATGELFF. The CDR3 DNA reads as TGTGCCAGCAGTTCCAGACTAGCGGGGGGGGCCACCGGGGAGCTGTTTTTT.

This clonotype has more than one count but fewer than ten. This chain joins TRBV20-1 and TRBJ2-3; D is undetermined. The CDR3 is 12 residues long. Germline values: CDR1 DFQATT, CDR2 SNEGSKA (reference sequence). With 4 bases removed from V and 4 bases from J, the gap between germline ends came to 9 bases. The CDR3: CSAMYPSDTQYF. The CDR3 DNA reads as TGCAGTGCTATGTATCCCTCAGATACGCAGTATTTT.

There are a few counts of this clonotype. This rearrangement joins TRBV20-1 to TRBJ2-7; D unclear. The CDR3 runs to 12 residues. With 6 bases removed from V and 1 base from J, the gap between germline ends came to 10 bases. CDR1 and CDR2 from the germline V gene are DFQATT and SNEGSKA (reference sequence). CDR3 sequence (DNA): TGCAGTGCGAACCTACGGTCCTACGAGCAGTACTTC. Residues: CSANLRSYEQYF.

The chain couples TRBV29-1 to TRBJ2-1, with 10 nucleotides matching TRBD1. V lost 3 bases and J lost 3; bases outside the gene matches: 8. Germline V lookup: CDR1 SQVTM, CDR2 ANQGSEA. This CDR3 contains 16 residues. CDR3 region: CSVDGLGQGLYNEQFF. The DNA of the CDR3 is TGCAGCGTTGATGGGTTGGGACAGGGGCTCTACAATGAGCAGTTCTTC.

The chain recombines TRBV20-1 with TRBJ2-5; TRBD2 matches 9 bases. Germline CDR1 is DFQATT and CDR2 is SNEGSKA (reference sequence). This CDR3 comprises 16 residues. V trimming: 3 bases; J trimming: 2 bases; junction bases outside the gene matches: 10. The CDR3 spells CSASRLGAGGQETQYF. The DNA for the CDR3 is TGCAGTGCTAGTCGTTTGGGCGCGGGAGGGCAAGAGACCCAGTACTTC.

This clonotype has just a few counts. V and J are TRBV6-2 or TRBV6-3 and TRBJ2-5, with no clear D. Trimming left V 10 bases short and J 4 bases short, with 10 bases between. CDR1 and CDR2 (germline): MNHEY, SVGEGT. There are 11 residues in the CDR3. The CDR3 sequence: CATQWGETQYF. CDR3 DNA sequence: TGTGCCACCCAGTGGGGAGAGACCCAGTACTTC.

This clonotype was observed a few times. The CDR3 loop reads CASSSSPGPREQYF. CDR3 in DNA: TGTGCCAGCAGCTCGTCTCCAGGGCCCCGTGAGCAGTACTTC. The rearrangement uses TRBV7-9 and TRBJ2-7, with a weak D call TRBD1 (5 bases). The CDR3 sequence is 14 residues long. Germline V gene data show CDR1 as SEHNR and CDR2 as FQNEAQ (reference sequence). Trimming pared 4 bases from V and 7 bases from J, leaving 17 bases between. Combining the CDR3 with reference TRBV7-9 and TRBJ2-7 gives the whole variable domain DTGVSQNPRHKITKRGQNVTFRCDPISEHNRLYWYRQTLGQGPEFLTYFQNEAQLEKSRLLSDRFSAERPKGSFSTLEIQRTEQGDSAMYLCASSSSPGPREQYFGPGTRLTVT.

The chain recombines TRBV7-2 with TRBJ2-1; TRBD2 matches at 9 bases. The CDR3 is 16 residues long. Germline V gene data show CDR1 as SGHTA and CDR2 as FQGNSA. J lost 5 bases, V lost 2 bases, and 7 bases had no gene match. This CDR3 is CASSLISGRLDNEQFF. DNA of the CDR3: TGTGCCAGCAGCTTAATTAGCGGGAGATTGGACAATGAGCAGTTCTTC.

This clonotype came up a few times. The rearrangement joins TRBV4-1 to TRBJ2-3; 9 bases align to TRBD1. The CDR3 length is 15 residues. V trimming: 5 bases; J trimming: 10 bases; junction bases outside the gene matches: 13. CDR1 is MGHRA and CDR2 is YSYEKL in the germline V gene. CDR3 in amino acids: CASSVTGTGLRSQYF. CDR3 DNA: TGCGCCAGCAGCGTCACCGGGACAGGGCTTCGGTCGCAGTATTTT.